Reported below is one T cell receptor (beta chain). The CDR3 runs 15 residues. Trimming left V 2 bases short and J 6 bases short, with 14 bases between. Germline loops: CDR1 KGHSH, CDR2 LQKENI. The assay was immunoSEQ multiplex PCR, and TCRdb's table has in-frame clones only and misses some. The sample records more than 55,000 clones, around 90% being singletons. The entry originates in a study of blood T cell repertoires in COVID-19. The sample was peripheral blood. This clonotype originated in a man aged 80 or over with acute or convalescent COVID-19. The chain couples TRBV18 to TRBJ1-5, with D perhaps TRBD1 (5 bases). CDR3 amino acids: CASSPSGERGQPQHF. CDR3 DNA sequence: TGTGCCAGCTCACCATCGGGGGAGCGTGGTCAGCCCCAGCATTTT. Full variable domain (rest looked up from reference TRBV18 and TRBJ1-5): NAGVMQNPRHLVRRRGQEARLRCSPMKGHSHVYWYRQLPEEGLKFMVYLQKENIIDESGMPKERFSAEFPKEGPSILRIQQVVRGDSAAYFCASSPSGERGQPQHFGDGTRLSIL.